This TCR beta chain was recovered during a study of shared clonotypes between healthy human individuals (dated by TCRdb to 2018 to 2020). About the investigation overall: The cohort included a few men and two women between 18 and 49 years of age. The study deeply sequenced blood TCR repertoires of about 5 healthy adults to estimate repertoire size and the extent of clonotype sharing between individuals. For each donor, three plates each were used for CD4 naive and CD4 memory, two plates were used for CD8 naive, and one plate was used for CD8 memory. Between about 0.94 and 8.9 billion PBMCs per donor were obtained by leukapheresis. To increase sequencing depth and limit assay-specific biases, different laboratories used diverse techniques to prepare libraries and sequence TCR repertoires.

TCR CDR3 regions were amplified from genomic DNA by multiplex PCR using the deep immunoSEQ assay. Extracted genomic DNA from each cell subset was distributed evenly across all wells of several immunoSEQ 96-well plates, and each plate was treated as a replicate. For sorted subsets, 200 ng of genomic DNA, equivalent to around 30,000 T cell genomes, went into each replicate PCR. The purified libraries were quantified using a Qubit 3.0 fluorometer, sized with a Bioanalyzer 2100, and then quantified again using the KAPA Library Quantification kit. Every immunoSEQ 96-well plate was sequenced on a separate single-read 150-cycle Illumina NextSeq 550 flow cell. As for the authors' bioinformatics: Because only junctional sequences without quality scores were contained in the immunoSEQ output, filtering matching that applied to full-length reads could not be performed. To assign V/J genes and CDR3, sequences were annotated using PyIR, a Python wrapper for IgBLAST v1.9, with IMGT germline references. Reads were filtered out if the reads had weak V/J assignments (E-value above 1e-6), no CDR3, stop codons, out-of-frame junctions, or ambiguous translated residues. V3J clonotypes were defined as sequences sharing the same inferred V gene, J gene, and CDR3 amino acid sequence. To compute the percentage overlap between repertoires, the number of shared unique clonotypes was divided by the size of the smaller repertoire. Repertoire richness was assessed with RTK rarefaction, the Chao1 estimator, and Recon v2.1 estimates of unobserved clonotypes. For all TCRbeta clonotypes obtained by the gDNA method from several donors, generation probabilities were computed with OLGA. What TCRdb holds here is the immuneACCESS table cut down to in-frame rearrangements. Part of the clones is not present; checked against another copy, under half of the missing clones reflect an unresolved V gene, and the others are unexplained. That table gives V, J and clone size, and the DNA gave D and trimming. Here the sample has about 2.4 million clones; 90% to 95% occur a single time. The top ten hold more than 0.12% of the sample.

Reading from cysteine to phenylalanine, the CDR3 counts 17 amino acids. Just CDR3 DNA is preserved here, 51 bases in frame from base 1. Trimming leaves V shorter by 5 bases and J shorter by 0 bases, with the junction holding 10 bases beyond the gene matches. The germline V gene gives CDR1 as SGHVS and CDR2 as FNYEAQ. Donors were healthy HIV-negative adults with no recently reported acute infections or vaccinations. All donors were Caucasian adults living in Nashville, Tennessee, USA. CD4+ T cells were enriched through magnetic negative selection, after which naive cells were positively selected on CD45RA and the remaining negative fraction served as the memory subset. After blood collection by leukapheresis, PBMCs were isolated using Ficoll-Histopaque density gradient centrifugation and then cryopreserved in the vapor phase of liquid nitrogen. Analytical flow cytometry was used to check the purity and quantity of every magnetically sorted T cell population. Genomic DNA was isolated from every sorted fraction and measured by UV absorbance on a Nanodrop 2000c.

On this clone itself: There is no known antigen for this receptor. No base quality information exists; no much larger clone differs at one position.

Study-wide conclusions, independent of this receptor: Incomplete sequencing was indicated by rarefaction of sorted-subset datasets, despite the large sequencing depth. Sharing across a few donors was observed for approximately 5% of naive CD4, about 3.2% of naive CD8, 2% to 2.5% of memory CD4, and roughly 0.4% of memory CD8 clonotypes. Sampling was restricted to blood, and TCR repertoires in tissue are likely to differ from TCR repertoires in blood. Naive subsets generally had larger estimated clonotype richness than memory subsets. Because the study included only a small number of donors, the genetic and exposure-history diversity represented was limited. Compared with non-shared clonotypes, clonotypes shared by all four sorted-subset donors had higher generation probabilities. Pairwise subsampling led to the expectation that sequencing depth would affect the degree of clonotype sharing among donors.

The sample was naive CD4+ T cells sorted from blood. Explained via the paper, the cell subset or site label denotes: CD45RA+ positively selected. Here the chain combines TRBV7-6 and TRBJ1-1; 9 bases in the middle match TRBD1. The sequence was obtained from a man younger than 35 in good health. For the CDR3, the sequence is CASSPAGTGTMNTEAFF. The nucleotide sequence is given as TGTGCCAGCAGCCCCGCCGGGACAGGGACGATGAACACTGAAGCTTTCTTT.